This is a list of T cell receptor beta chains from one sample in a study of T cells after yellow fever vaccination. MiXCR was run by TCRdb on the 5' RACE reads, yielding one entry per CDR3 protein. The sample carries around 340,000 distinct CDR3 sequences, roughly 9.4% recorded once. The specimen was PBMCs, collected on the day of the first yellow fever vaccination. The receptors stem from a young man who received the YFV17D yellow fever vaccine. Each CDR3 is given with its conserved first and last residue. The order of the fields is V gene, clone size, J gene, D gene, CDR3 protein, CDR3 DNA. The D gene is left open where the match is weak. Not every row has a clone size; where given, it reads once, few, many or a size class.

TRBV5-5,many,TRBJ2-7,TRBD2,CASSLFGTTGSSYEQYF,TGTGCCAGCAGCTTGTTTGGGACTACCGGGAGCTCCTACGAGCAGTACTTC
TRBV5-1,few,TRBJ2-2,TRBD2,CASMTSGTGELFF,TGCGCCAGCATGACTAGCGGCACCGGGGAGCTGTTTTTT
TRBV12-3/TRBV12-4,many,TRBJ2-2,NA,CASSFSRELFF,TGTGCCAGCAGTTTTAGCCGGGAGCTGTTTTTT
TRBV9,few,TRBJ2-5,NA,CASSVQEGPGPQYF,TGTGCCAGCAGCGTACAAGAGGGGCCGGGCCCCCAGTACTTC
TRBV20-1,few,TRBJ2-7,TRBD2,CSARAGSGGFCYEQYF,TGCAGTGCTAGAGCTGGTAGCGGGGGGTTCTGCTACGAGCAGTACTTC
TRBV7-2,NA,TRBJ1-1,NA,CASSPQGHTEAFF,TGTGCCAGCAGCCCGCAGGGGCACACTGAAGCTTTCTTT
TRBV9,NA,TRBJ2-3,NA,CASSVVSPGGTDTQYF,TGTGCCAGCAGCGTAGTGTCCCCGGGGGGCACAGATACGCAGTATTTT
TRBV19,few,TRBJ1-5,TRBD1,CASSTPRTGVPQPQHF,TGTGCCAGTAGTACCCCCCGGACAGGGGTCCCTCAGCCCCAGCATTTT
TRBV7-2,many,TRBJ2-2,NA,CASSLVMLTGELFF,TGTGCCAGCAGCTTAGTTATGTTGACCGGGGAGCTGTTTTTT
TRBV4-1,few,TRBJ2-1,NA,CASSQDRSVIDNEQFF,TGCGCCAGCAGCCAAGATCGAAGCGTCATCGACAATGAGCAGTTCTTC
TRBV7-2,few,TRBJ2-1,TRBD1,CASSLEDRVAYNEQFF,TGTGCCAGCAGCTTAGAGGACAGGGTAGCCTACAATGAGCAGTTCTTC
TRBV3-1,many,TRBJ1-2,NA,CASSQVGGRKVYGYTF,TGTGCCAGCAGCCAAGTCGGTGGCAGGAAAGTCTATGGCTACACCTTC
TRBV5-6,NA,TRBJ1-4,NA,CASSYTTGATNEKLFF,TGTGCCAGCAGCTATACTACGGGTGCAACTAATGAAAAACTGTTTTTT
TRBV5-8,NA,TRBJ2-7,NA,CASSLDPGAYEQYF,TGTGCCAGCAGCTTGGATCCGGGGGCCTACGAGCAGTACTTC
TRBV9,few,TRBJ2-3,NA,CASSAGADTQYF,TGTGCCAGCAGCGCGGGGGCAGATACGCAGTATTTT
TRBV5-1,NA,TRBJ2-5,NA,CASSLAPGLERETQYF,TGCGCCAGCAGCTTGGCCCCCGGCCTGGAGCGAGAGACCCAGTACTTC
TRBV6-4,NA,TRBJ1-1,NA,CASSDEWSRTMNTEAFF,TGTGCCAGCAGTGACGAGTGGTCCAGGACCATGAACACTGAAGCTTTCTTT
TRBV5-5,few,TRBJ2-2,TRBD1,CASSSGQAIGGELFF,TGTGCCAGCAGCTCGGGACAGGCGATCGGCGGGGAGCTGTTTTTT
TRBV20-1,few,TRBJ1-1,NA,CSAPQGNTEAFF,TGCAGTGCTCCCCAGGGTAACACTGAAGCTTTCTTT
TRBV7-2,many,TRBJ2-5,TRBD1,CASRRTGAQETQYF,TGTGCCAGCAGGCGGACAGGGGCACAAGAGACCCAGTACTTC
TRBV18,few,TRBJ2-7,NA,CASSPRGGGSQNEQYF,TGTGCCAGCTCACCCCGAGGGGGAGGGAGTCAAAACGAGCAGTACTTC
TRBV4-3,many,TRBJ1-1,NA,CASSQGYLNTEAFF,TGCGCCAGCAGCCAAGGCTATTTAAACACTGAAGCTTTCTTT
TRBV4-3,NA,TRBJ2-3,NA,CASSHSDTDTQYF,TGCGCCAGCAGCCACTCAGACACAGATACGCAGTATTTT
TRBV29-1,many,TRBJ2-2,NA,CSISSPPVELFF,TGCAGCATTTCCTCCCCCCCGGTGGAGCTGTTTTTT
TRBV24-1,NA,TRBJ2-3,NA,CATKQANEDTQYF,TGTGCCACCAAACAGGCAAACGAAGATACGCAGTATTTT
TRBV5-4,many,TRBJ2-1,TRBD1,CASSSLSGTGVDEQFF,TGTGCCAGCAGTTCCCTATCCGGGACAGGGGTGGATGAGCAGTTCTTC
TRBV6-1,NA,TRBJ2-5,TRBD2,CASSSTSGAETQYF,TGTGCCAGCAGCTCGACTAGCGGGGCAGAGACCCAGTACTTC
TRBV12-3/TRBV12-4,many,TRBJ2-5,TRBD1,CASRLTGEETQYF,TGTGCCAGCAGGTTAACAGGGGAAGAGACCCAGTACTTC
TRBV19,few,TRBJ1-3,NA,CASSRAEDSGNTIYF,TGTGCCAGTAGTCGGGCGGAGGACTCTGGAAACACCATATATTTT
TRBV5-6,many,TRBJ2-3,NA,CASSDTGRDTQYF,TGTGCCAGCAGCGACACAGGGAGAGATACGCAGTATTTT
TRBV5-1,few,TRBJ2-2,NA,CASSPDAVTGELFF,TGCGCCAGCAGCCCGGACGCGGTCACCGGGGAGCTGTTTTTT
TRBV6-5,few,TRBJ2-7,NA,CASSYGDGSYEQYF,TGTGCCAGCAGTTACGGGGACGGTTCCTACGAGCAGTACTTC
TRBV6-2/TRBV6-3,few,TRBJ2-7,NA,CASKRTETYEQYF,TGTGCCAGCAAGCGGACAGAGACCTACGAGCAGTACTTC
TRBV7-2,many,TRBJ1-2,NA,CASSSAGGYGYTF,TGTGCCAGCAGCTCCGCAGGCGGGTATGGCTACACCTTC
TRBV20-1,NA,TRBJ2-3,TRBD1,CSAPRDREADTQYF,TGCAGTGCGCCCCGGGACAGGGAAGCAGATACGCAGTATTTT
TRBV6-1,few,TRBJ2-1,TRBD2,CASRASGGALEFF,TGTGCCAGCAGAGCTAGCGGGGGGGCCTTGGAGTTCTTC
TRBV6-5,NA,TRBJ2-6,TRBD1,CASSSGPGQALSGASGANVLTF,TGTGCCAGCAGTTCGGGCCCGGGACAGGCTCTATCGGGTGCTTCTGGGGCCAACGTCCTGACTTTC
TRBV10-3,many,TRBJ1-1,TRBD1,CAIRGQGDTEAFF,TGTGCCATCAGGGGACAGGGGGACACTGAAGCTTTCTTT
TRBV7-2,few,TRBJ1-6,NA,CASSLVQGTYNSPLHF,TGTGCCAGCAGCTTAGTCCAGGGAACTTATAATTCACCCCTCCACTTT
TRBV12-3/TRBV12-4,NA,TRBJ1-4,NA,CASTAGHRGEKLFF,TGTGCCAGCACTGCGGGACATCGTGGGGAAAAACTGTTTTTT
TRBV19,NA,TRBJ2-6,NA,CASSIGRSGANVLTF,TGTGCCAGTAGTATTGGGCGGTCTGGGGCCAACGTCCTGACTTTC
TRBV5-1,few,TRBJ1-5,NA,CASSLQGGKDQPQHF,TGCGCCAGCAGCTTGCAGGGAGGGAAGGATCAGCCCCAGCATTTT
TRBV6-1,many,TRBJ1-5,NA,CASTYQGNSNQPQHF,TGTGCCAGCACGTATCAGGGTAATAGCAATCAGCCCCAGCATTTT
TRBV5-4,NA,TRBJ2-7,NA,CASRFGPGAGEQYF,TGTGCCAGCAGATTCGGCCCAGGGGCCGGCGAGCAGTACTTC
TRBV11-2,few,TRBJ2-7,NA,CASNPEGGDEQYF,TGTGCCAGCAACCCCGAGGGGGGCGACGAGCAGTACTTC
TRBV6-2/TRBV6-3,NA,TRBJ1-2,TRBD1,CASSYLGQGFGYTF,TGTGCCAGCAGTTACTTGGGACAGGGTTTTGGCTACACCTTC
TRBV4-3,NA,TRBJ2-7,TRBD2,CASSPFAGGSYEQYF,TGCGCCAGCAGCCCTTTTGCGGGGGGTTCCTACGAGCAGTACTTC